What follows are 16 T cell receptor beta chains derived from one specimen sequenced in a study of blood T cell repertoires in COVID-19. TCRdb's copy holds only in-frame clones and misses some; the assay was immunoSEQ multiplex PCR. The sample yields about 360,000 clones, around 88% seen once. Sequenced sample: peripheral blood. These TCRs come from a man aged 25 to 40 with active or convalescent COVID-19.

J is TRBJ1-1 and V is TRBV5-4; the D gene is possibly TRBD1 (5 bases). The CDR3 sequence is 18 residues long. The V end was cut by 4 bases, the J end by 3 bases, with 25 bases between. Germline-derived CDR1 and CDR2 are SGHNT and YYREEE (reference sequence). CDR3: CASSRLKSTSGGDTEAFF. CDR3 bases: TGTGCCAGCAGCCGGTTGAAATCTACCTCGGGGGGGGACACTGAAGCTTTCTTT.

The chain carries TRBV2 and TRBJ1-6; D perhaps matches TRBD1 (6 bases). V gave up 4 bases and J gave up 2 bases, with 12 bases separating them. This CDR3 is built from 16 residues. The V gene's germline CDR1 is SNHLY and CDR2 FYNNEI. CDR3 coding DNA: TGTGCCAGCAGTGTTTCAAGGACAGCCTATAATTCACCCCTCCACTTT. This encodes CASSVSRTAYNSPLHF.

This chain links TRBV11-2 with TRBJ2-5; 10 bases are shared with TRBD2. Germline V lookup: CDR1 SGHAT, CDR2 FQNNGV. V lost 5 bases and J lost 5; bases outside the gene matches: 5. The CDR3 spans 14 residues. CDR3 protein: CASSPGLADETQYF. CDR3 nucleotides: TGTGCCAGCAGCCCTGGACTAGCGGACGAGACCCAGTACTTC.

The chain carries TRBV19 and TRBJ1-5, with 8 positions matching TRBD1. The V segment lost 3 bases and the J segment 2 bases; nucleotides outside the gene matches: 0. In germline, CDR1 is LNHDA, CDR2 SQIVND (reference sequence). The CDR3 totals 14 residues. The CDR3 bases are TGTGCCAGTAGTATGACAGGGGGCAATCAGCCCCAGCATTTT. This translates into CASSMTGGNQPQHF. The complete variable domain, with remaining parts taken from reference TRBV19 and TRBJ1-5, reads DGGITQSPKYLFRKEGQNVTLSCEQNLNHDAMYWYRQDPGQGLRLIYYSQIVNDFQKGDIAEGYSVSREKKESFPLTVTSAQKNPTAFYLCASSMTGGNQPQHFGDGTRLSIL.

The chain joins TRBV4-3 to TRBJ2-7; 8 bases agree with TRBD2. V trimming: 1 base; J trimming: 3 bases; junction bases outside the gene matches: 5. The CDR3 has 15 amino acids. Germline assignment: CDR1 LGHNA and CDR2 YSLEER. CDR3 nucleotides: TGCGCCAGCAGCCAAGGTCAGCGGGAGCTCTACGAGCAGTACTTC. Protein product: CASSQGQRELYEQYF.

This chain uses TRBV30 with TRBJ1-4; 10 bases line up with TRBD1. The CDR3 spans 13 residues. Germline-derived CDR1 and CDR2 are GTSNPN and SVGIG (reference sequence). After removal of 3 bases from V and 6 bases from J, the junction contained 1 base not matched to a gene. The CDR3 region is CAWSGTGDEKLFF. CDR3 in DNA: TGTGCCTGGAGCGGGACAGGGGATGAAAAACTGTTTTTT. The variable domain in full, with the rest retrieved from reference TRBV30 and TRBJ1-4, is SQTIHQWPATLVQPVGSPLSLECTVEGTSNPNLYWYRQAAGRGLQLLFYSVGIGQISSEVPQNLSASRPQDRQFILSSKKLLLSDSGFYLCAWSGTGDEKLFFGSGTQLSVL.

V gene TRBV27 combines with J gene TRBJ1-4; D gene ambiguous. Germline V gives CDR1 MNHEY, CDR2 SMNVEV (reference sequence). This CDR3 is 15 amino acids long. Trimming removed 10 bases at V and 0 bases at J, with 15 bases between. The CDR3 nucleotides read TGTGCCACCGGTCGGGTAGATTCAACTAATGAAAAACTGTTTTTT. It translates to CATGRVDSTNEKLFF.

The genes are TRBV7-2 and TRBJ2-4; 7 bases line up with TRBD1. The CDR3 contains 18 residues. The V and J ends lost 1 base and 3 bases, in that order; junction bases with no gene match: 12. Germline CDR1 is SGHTA and CDR2 is FQGNSA. This chain's CDR3 is CASSLGGYRGKRKNIQYF. The DNA for the CDR3 is TGTGCCAGCAGCTTAGGGGGATACAGGGGAAAGCGCAAAAACATTCAGTACTTC. Using reference TRBV7-2 and TRBJ2-4 for the parts outside the CDR3, the full variable domain is GAGVSQSPSNKVTEKGKDVELRCDPISGHTALYWYRQSLGQGLEFLIYFQGNSAPDKSGLPSDRFSAERTGGSVSTLTIQRTQQEDSAVYLCASSLGGYRGKRKNIQYFGAGTRLSVL.

The count of this clone is one. V is TRBV7-3 and J is TRBJ1-5, with D unresolved. Trimming removed 5 bases at V and 2 bases at J, with 10 bases between. The V gene's germline CDR1 is SGHTA and CDR2 FQGTGA. The CDR3 spans 14 residues. CDR3 amino acids: CASSPSECNQPQHF. The DNA of the CDR3 is TGTGCCAGCAGCCCCTCTGAGTGCAATCAGCCCCAGCATTTT.

In its sample, this clone was seen a few times. The genes are TRBV19 and TRBJ2-1, with 9 bases identical to TRBD2. The ends lost 5 bases at V and 9 bases at J; junction bases unmatched: 5. The CDR3 loop spans 13 amino acids. Germline values: CDR1 LNHDA, CDR2 SQIVND (reference sequence). The CDR3 DNA reads TGTGCCAGTAGTTCCCTAGCGGGGCTTGAGCAGTTCTTC. It translates to CASSSLAGLEQFF.

This chain connects TRBV6-5 to TRBJ2-1, with 12 bases aligning to TRBD2. There are 14 residues in the CDR3. Trimming removed 2 bases from V and 9 bases from J; junction bases left unmatched: 2. The germline V gene has CDR1 MNHEY and CDR2 SVGAGI. The CDR3 region has the DNA TGTGCCAGCAGTTACCTAGCGGGGGGGCGTGAGCAGTTCTTC. The encoded protein is CASSYLAGGREQFF.

The chain carries TRBV10-3 and TRBJ1-6, with 8 bases aligning to TRBD1. V dropped 7 bases and J dropped 6; count of bases not matched to a gene: 8. The CDR3 runs to 15 residues. CDR1 is ENHRY and CDR2 is SYGVKD in the germline V gene. The CDR3 DNA sequence: TGTGCCATCACTCATTCAGGGGGCCCTAATTCACCCCTCCACTTT. The encoded protein is CAITHSGGPNSPLHF.

This chain uses TRBV11-2 with TRBJ2-7; TRBD2 agrees at 12 bases. The CDR3 is 15 amino acids. The germline gives CDR1 SGHAT, CDR2 FQNNGV. J was trimmed by 3 bases and V by 5 bases; bases with no gene match: 5. The CDR3: CASSALAGGYYEQYF. The CDR3 DNA sequence: TGTGCCAGCAGCGCCCTAGCGGGGGGGTACTACGAGCAGTACTTC.

The chain joins TRBV7-9 to TRBJ1-5, with TRBD1 matching 11 bases. The germline CDR1 and CDR2 sequences are SEHNR and FQNEAQ (reference sequence). V lost 5 bases, J lost 6 bases, and 9 bases stayed unmatched. This CDR3 is 16 amino acids long. Here the CDR3 reads CASSPWTGGATQPQHF. The DNA of the CDR3 is TGTGCCAGCAGCCCCTGGACAGGGGGCGCCACTCAGCCCCAGCATTTT. The full variable domain, with the rest looked up from reference TRBV7-9 and TRBJ1-5, is DTGVSQNPRHKITKRGQNVTFRCDPISEHNRLYWYRQTLGQGPEFLTYFQNEAQLEKSRLLSDRFSAERPKGSFSTLEIQRTEQGDSAMYLCASSPWTGGATQPQHFGDGTRLSIL.

This chain joins TRBV12-1 and TRBJ2-3; the table calls TRBD2, which could not be checked here. TRBV12-1 is a recognized pseudogene. The CDR3 consists of 16 residues. In DNA, the CDR3 is TGTGCCAGCAGCTCGGGGGGGACTAGCGGGTTAGATACGCAGTATTTT. It yields the protein CASSSGGTSGLDTQYF.

This chain joins TRBV9 and TRBJ2-1, with TRBD2 matching 10 bases. Per germline, CDR1 SGDLS and CDR2 YYNGEE. Trimming took 4 bases from V and 2 from J; bases not matched to a gene: 3. The CDR3 runs to 15 residues. The CDR3 loop is CASSKRGGTYNEQFF. The CDR3 DNA sequence: TGTGCCAGCAGCAAGCGGGGGGGAACCTACAATGAGCAGTTCTTC.